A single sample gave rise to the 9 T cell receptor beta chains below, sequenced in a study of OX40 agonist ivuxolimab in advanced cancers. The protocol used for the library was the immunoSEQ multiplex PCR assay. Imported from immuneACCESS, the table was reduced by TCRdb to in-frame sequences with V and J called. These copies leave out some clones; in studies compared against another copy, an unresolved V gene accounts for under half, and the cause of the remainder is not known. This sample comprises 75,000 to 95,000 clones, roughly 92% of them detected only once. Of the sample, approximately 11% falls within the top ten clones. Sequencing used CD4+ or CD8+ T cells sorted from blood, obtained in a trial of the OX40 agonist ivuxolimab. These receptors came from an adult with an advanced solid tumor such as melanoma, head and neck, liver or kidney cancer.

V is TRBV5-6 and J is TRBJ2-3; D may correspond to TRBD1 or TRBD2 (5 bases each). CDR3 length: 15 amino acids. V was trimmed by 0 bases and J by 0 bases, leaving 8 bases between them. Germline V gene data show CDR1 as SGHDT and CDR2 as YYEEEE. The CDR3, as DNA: TGTGCCAGCAGCTTGGTGGGGGAGAGCACAGATACGCAGTATTTT. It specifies CASSLVGESTDTQYF.

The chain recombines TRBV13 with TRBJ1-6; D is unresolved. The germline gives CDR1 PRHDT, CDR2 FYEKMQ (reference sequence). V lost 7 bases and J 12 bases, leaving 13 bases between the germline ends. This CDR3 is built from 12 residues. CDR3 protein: CASNQGGLPLHF. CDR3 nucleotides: TGTGCCAGCAACCAAGGCGGGTTACCCCTCCACTTT.

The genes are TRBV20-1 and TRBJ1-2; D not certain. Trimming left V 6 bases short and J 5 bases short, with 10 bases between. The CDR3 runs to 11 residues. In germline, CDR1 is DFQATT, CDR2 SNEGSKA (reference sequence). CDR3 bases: TGCAGTGCCCCGGAGGTTTATGGCTACACCTTC. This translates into CSAPEVYGYTF.

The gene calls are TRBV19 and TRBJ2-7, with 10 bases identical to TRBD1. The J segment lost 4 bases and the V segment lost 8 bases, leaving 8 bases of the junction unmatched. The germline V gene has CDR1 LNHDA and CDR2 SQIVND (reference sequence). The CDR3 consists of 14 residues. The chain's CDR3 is CASGAGTGAYEQYF. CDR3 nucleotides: TGTGCCAGTGGGGCCGGGACAGGGGCGTACGAGCAGTACTTC.

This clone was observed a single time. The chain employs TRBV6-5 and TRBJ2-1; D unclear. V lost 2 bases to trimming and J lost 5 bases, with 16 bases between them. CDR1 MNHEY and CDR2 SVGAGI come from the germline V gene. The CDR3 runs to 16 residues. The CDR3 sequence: CASSYDARSGDNEQFF. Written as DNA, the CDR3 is TGTGCCAGCAGTTACGACGCACGGTCAGGCGACAATGAGCAGTTCTTC.

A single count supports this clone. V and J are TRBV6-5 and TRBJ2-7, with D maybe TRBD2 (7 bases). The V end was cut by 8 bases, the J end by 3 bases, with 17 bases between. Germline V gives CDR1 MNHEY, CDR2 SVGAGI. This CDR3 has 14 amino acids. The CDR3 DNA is TGTGCCAGCTCGATCGGGGGGCCAGTCTACGAGCAGTACTTC. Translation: CASSIGGPVYEQYF.

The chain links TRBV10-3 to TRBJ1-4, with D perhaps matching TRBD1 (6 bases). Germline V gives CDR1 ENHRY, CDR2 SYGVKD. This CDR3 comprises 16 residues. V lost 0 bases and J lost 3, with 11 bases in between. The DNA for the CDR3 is TGTGCCATCAGTGAGTCGAGGGGGGGACCTAATGAAAAACTGTTTTTT. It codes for CAISESRGGPNEKLFF.

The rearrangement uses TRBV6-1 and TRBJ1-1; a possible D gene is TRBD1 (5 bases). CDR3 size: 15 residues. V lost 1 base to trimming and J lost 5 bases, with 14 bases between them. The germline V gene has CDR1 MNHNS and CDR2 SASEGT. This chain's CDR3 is CASSEGREGWTEAFF. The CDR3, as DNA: TGTGCCAGCAGTGAAGGCAGGGAAGGTTGGACTGAAGCTTTCTTT.

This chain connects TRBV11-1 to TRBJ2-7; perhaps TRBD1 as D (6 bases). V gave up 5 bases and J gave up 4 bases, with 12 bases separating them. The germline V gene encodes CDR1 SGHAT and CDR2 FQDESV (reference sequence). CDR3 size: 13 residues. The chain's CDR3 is CASSRRTEYEQYF. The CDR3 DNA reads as TGTGCCAGCAGCAGACGGACAGAGTACGAGCAGTACTTC.